The source of this T cell receptor (beta chain) is a study of identical twins. At least ten counts were recorded for this clonotype. V was trimmed by 2 bases and J by 3 bases, leaving 11 bases between them. The length of the CDR3 is 15 residues. Germline V gives CDR1 MDHEN, CDR2 SYDVKM. TCRdb ran MiXCR on the 5' RACE reads and lists one entry per CDR3 protein. The sample includes 400,000 to 500,000 distinct CDR3 sequences, around a sixth of them seen just once. The sample was naive T cells sorted from blood. The chain joins TRBV28 to TRBJ2-4, with D maybe TRBD1 (5 bases). This receptor was obtained from a man aged 50 or older in good health. This CDR3 reads CASSLGARVKNIQYF. Written as DNA, the CDR3 is TGTGCCAGCAGTTTAGGGGCACGGGTCAAAAACATTCAGTACTTC.